The present T cell receptor (beta chain) was sequenced within a study of OX40 agonist ivuxolimab in advanced cancers. In the study overall: Intravenous ivuxolimab at 0.01 to 10 mg/kg was given to patients every 2 weeks.

The germline V gene encodes CDR1 LGHNA and CDR2 YNFKEQ. The V end was cut by 0 bases, the J end by 4 bases, with 9 bases between. The CDR3 is made up of 14 amino acids. The method was immunoSEQ multiplex PCR; TCRdb's version includes in-frame clones alone and lacks a portion of them. The table has 70,000 or so clones, about 93% seen once. The receptor was isolated from an adult with an advanced solid tumor such as melanoma, head and neck, liver or kidney cancer. The genes are TRBV4-2 and TRBJ2-5; D not certain. Sequences were derived from CD4+ or CD8+ T cells sorted from blood, sampled in a trial of the OX40 agonist ivuxolimab. The CDR3 region has the DNA TGTGCCAGCAGCCAAGATTCGGAGACAGAGACCCAGTACTTC. Its protein product is CASSQDSETETQYF.